The rows below give T cell receptor beta chains drawn from one sample of a study of blood T cell repertoires in COVID-19. The assay was immunoSEQ multiplex PCR, and TCRdb's table has in-frame clones only and misses some. Found here are under 60,000 clones, approximately 80% of them singletons; the top ten hold around three fifths. The specimen was peripheral blood. The receptors here all came from a man between 65 and 85 years old with acute or convalescent COVID-19. CDR3s include the opening cysteine and the closing phenylalanine or tryptophan. The D gene is left open where the match is weak. Clone size is given for some rows only: seen once, a few or many times, or a class if the clone is expanded.

CDR3 DNA: TGCGCCAGCAGCCAAGAGTCAGGCGTCCTGACTTTC; CDR3 protein: CASSQESGVLTF; V gene: TRBV4-3; J gene: TRBJ2-6; clone size: .; D gene: .
CDR3 DNA: TGTGCCAGCAGCCCTCGGGCCCGAAGGGGAGGTGGGGCCAACGTCCTGACTTTC; CDR3 protein: CASSPRARRGGGANVLTF; V gene: TRBV13; J gene: TRBJ2-6; clone size: once; D gene: .
CDR3 DNA: TGTGCCAGCAGCCACAGACAGGGACCCGTCGTAGAGACCCAGTACTTC; CDR3 protein: CASSHRQGPVVETQYF; V gene: TRBV3-1/TRBV3-2; J gene: TRBJ2-5; clone size: .; D gene: TRBD1
CDR3 DNA: TGTGCCAGCAGCTCGCGGGGACAGAAGTACGAGCAGTACTTC; CDR3 protein: CASSSRGQKYEQYF; V gene: TRBV7-2; J gene: TRBJ2-7; clone size: .; D gene: .
CDR3 DNA: TGTGCCAGCAGTCCCGAGGGGGCCTATAATTCACCCCTCCACTTT; CDR3 protein: CASSPEGAYNSPLHF; V gene: TRBV27; J gene: TRBJ1-6; clone size: .; D gene: .
CDR3 DNA: TGTGCCTGGAGCCCCGGGTGGTCAACTAATGAAAAACTGTTTTTT; CDR3 protein: CAWSPGWSTNEKLFF; V gene: TRBV30; J gene: TRBJ1-4; clone size: .; D gene: .
CDR3 DNA: TGTGCCTGGACCCCGAACAGGGGAGACTATGGCTACACCTTC; CDR3 protein: CAWTPNRGDYGYTF; V gene: TRBV30; J gene: TRBJ1-2; clone size: .; D gene: TRBD1
CDR3 DNA: TGTGCCAGCGCCCACGGGGGGACTGAAGCTTTCTTT; CDR3 protein: CASAHGGTEAFF; V gene: TRBV7-2; J gene: TRBJ1-1; clone size: .; D gene: .
CDR3 DNA: TGTGCCAGCTCACCGACAGGGGGCCTTGCTAATGAAAAACTGTTTTTT; CDR3 protein: CASSPTGGLANEKLFF; V gene: TRBV18; J gene: TRBJ1-4; clone size: .; D gene: TRBD1
CDR3 DNA: TGTGCCAGCAGCCCCCGGGACAACTACTCTGGAAACACCATATATTTT; CDR3 protein: CASSPRDNYSGNTIYF; V gene: TRBV28; J gene: TRBJ1-3; clone size: .; D gene: .
CDR3 DNA: TGTGCCAGCAGCTTAGGCCTAGCGGGAGCAGATACGCAGTATTTT; CDR3 protein: CASSLGLAGADTQYF; V gene: TRBV7-3; J gene: TRBJ2-3; clone size: .; D gene: TRBD2
CDR3 DNA: TGTGCCTGGAACACAGGGCAGTGGAATACGCAGTATTTT; CDR3 protein: CAWNTGQWNTQYF; V gene: TRBV30; J gene: TRBJ2-3; clone size: .; D gene: .
CDR3 DNA: TGCAGCGTTGTCACTAGACAACAGGGGGGCGAGCAGTACTTC; CDR3 protein: CSVVTRQQGGEQYF; V gene: TRBV29-1; J gene: TRBJ2-7; clone size: once; D gene: TRBD1
CDR3 DNA: TGTGCCTGTCTGTCTAGCGGGACCTACAATGAGCAGTTCTTC; CDR3 protein: CACLSSGTYNEQFF; V gene: TRBV30; J gene: TRBJ2-1; clone size: .; D gene: TRBD2
CDR3 DNA: TGTGCCAGCAGTTTAGAGGTGGTCTTCTCTGGGGCCAACGTCCTGACTTTC; CDR3 protein: CASSLEVVFSGANVLTF; V gene: TRBV6-2/TRBV6-3; J gene: TRBJ2-6; clone size: .; D gene: .
CDR3 DNA: TGTGCCACCAGTAACACACCTCGCACAGATACGCAGTATTTT; CDR3 protein: CATSNTPRTDTQYF; V gene: TRBV24-1; J gene: TRBJ2-3; clone size: .; D gene: .
CDR3 DNA: TGTGCCAGCAGCGGGGACATTCGGGCGCCCTACGAGCAGTACTTC; CDR3 protein: CASSGDIRAPYEQYF; V gene: TRBV2; J gene: TRBJ2-7; clone size: few; D gene: .
CDR3 DNA: TGTGCCAGCAGTTTAACAGGTTCCTACGAGCAGTACTTC; CDR3 protein: CASSLTGSYEQYF; V gene: TRBV27; J gene: TRBJ2-7; clone size: .; D gene: .
CDR3 DNA: TGTGCCAGCTCCGGGACTAGCGGGCACGAGGGAAGTACGCAGTATTTT; CDR3 protein: CASSGTSGHEGSTQYF; V gene: TRBV18; J gene: TRBJ2-3; clone size: .; D gene: TRBD2
CDR3 DNA: TGTGCCAGTAGTATACTTCAGGACAGGGTTTCTTTCTTT; CDR3 protein: CASSILQDRVSFF; V gene: TRBV19; J gene: TRBJ1-1; clone size: .; D gene: TRBD1
CDR3 DNA: TGTGCCATCACCCCCGGTTCCGGACAGAGGGATGAGCAGTTCTTC; CDR3 protein: CAITPGSGQRDEQFF; V gene: TRBV10-3; J gene: TRBJ2-1; clone size: .; D gene: .
CDR3 DNA: TGTGCCAGCAGCCAAATGGGGCCCTCTGAAGCTTTCTTT; CDR3 protein: CASSQMGPSEAFF; V gene: TRBV3-1/TRBV3-2; J gene: TRBJ1-1; clone size: .; D gene: .
CDR3 DNA: TGTGCCAGCAGTTCGGTAGACAGGGGTTATGGCTACACCTTC; CDR3 protein: CASSSVDRGYGYTF; V gene: TRBV27; J gene: TRBJ1-2; clone size: .; D gene: TRBD1
CDR3 DNA: TGTGCCAGCAGTGTGGGCAGGGCCAGCAATCAGCCCCAGCATTTT; CDR3 protein: CASSVGRASNQPQHF; V gene: TRBV2; J gene: TRBJ1-5; clone size: .; D gene: .
CDR3 DNA: TGCGCCAGCAGCTTGGTAGCGGGAGACCACAATGAGCAGTTCTTC; CDR3 protein: CASSLVAGDHNEQFF; V gene: TRBV5-1; J gene: TRBJ2-1; clone size: .; D gene: TRBD2
CDR3 DNA: TGTGCCTGGAGTGTCCAGGGGATCGGTGGCTACACCTTC; CDR3 protein: CAWSVQGIGGYTF; V gene: TRBV30; J gene: TRBJ1-2; clone size: .; D gene: .
CDR3 DNA: TGTGCCAGTAGTACGACGGGGAACACTGAAGCTTTCTTT; CDR3 protein: CASSTTGNTEAFF; V gene: TRBV19; J gene: TRBJ1-1; clone size: few; D gene: .
CDR3 DNA: TGTGCCAGCAGCCAGGGACAGGGAACCGGAAACACCATATATTTT; CDR3 protein: CASSQGQGTGNTIYF; V gene: TRBV9; J gene: TRBJ1-3; clone size: .; D gene: TRBD1
CDR3 DNA: TGTGCCAGCAGTTACTCTCGGGACAGGGGGCATGGCAATCAGCCCCAGCATTTT; CDR3 protein: CASSYSRDRGHGNQPQHF; V gene: TRBV6-2/TRBV6-3; J gene: TRBJ1-5; clone size: .; D gene: TRBD1
CDR3 DNA: TGTGCCAGCAGTTGGGCATTAGACACTGAAGCTTTCTTT; CDR3 protein: CASSWALDTEAFF; V gene: TRBV12-3/TRBV12-4; J gene: TRBJ1-1; clone size: .; D gene: .
CDR3 DNA: TGCGCCAGCAGCTTGGGCCCTAGCGGGAGCACAGATACGCAGTATTTT; CDR3 protein: CASSLGPSGSTDTQYF; V gene: TRBV5-1; J gene: TRBJ2-3; clone size: .; D gene: TRBD2
CDR3 DNA: TGTGCCAGCAGTGTAGGGGGGATAGCGGGAGCACTCGGCGAGCAGTACTTC; CDR3 protein: CASSVGGIAGALGEQYF; V gene: TRBV28; J gene: TRBJ2-7; clone size: .; D gene: TRBD2
CDR3 DNA: TGTGCCAGCAGCTTAGATAGCGGGAGGGCTAAAGAGACCCAGTACTTC; CDR3 protein: CASSLDSGRAKETQYF; V gene: TRBV7-2; J gene: TRBJ2-5; clone size: once; D gene: TRBD2